The 11 T cell receptor beta chains listed next were all sequenced from one sample in a study of blood T cell repertoires in COVID-19. Sequencing was performed with immunoSEQ multiplex PCR; in TCRdb, only in-frame clones are kept and a portion is missing. The sample lists about 66,000 clones, approximately 86% occurring once. The specimen sequenced was peripheral blood. These receptor sequences come from a man in his forties or fifties with active COVID-19.

The chain joins TRBV5-1 to TRBJ2-7; 11 bases are a match to TRBD1. The CDR3 consists of 15 residues. The junction had 8 bases not matched to a gene; V was cut back by 4 bases and J by 5 bases. CDR1 SGHRS and CDR2 YFSETQ come from the germline V gene. The CDR3, as DNA: TGCGCCAGCAGCCTAGAGGGACAGGGGGGTGACGAGCAGTACTTC. It specifies CASSLEGQGGDEQYF.

This clone was picked up one time. The chain joins TRBV10-3 to TRBJ1-2; perhaps TRBD1 as D (5 bases). Trimming pared 3 bases from V and 9 bases from J, leaving 17 bases between. The CDR3 runs 14 residues. From germline, CDR1 is ENHRY and CDR2 SYGVKD. CDR3 nucleotide sequence: TGTGCCATCAGTGATGGAGGGACCTTTATCAGCTACACCTTC. It codes for CAISDGGTFISYTF.

This rearrangement joins TRBV4-1 to TRBJ2-1; 7 bases align to TRBD1. Germline lookup yields CDR1 MGHRA and CDR2 YSYEKL. This CDR3 region has 16 residues. The trim removed 4 bases at V and 2 bases at J, leaving 8 bases unmatched. The CDR3 here is CASSPDPGGTYNEQFF. DNA for the CDR3: TGCGCCAGCAGCCCTGACCCAGGGGGAACCTACAATGAGCAGTTCTTC.

This clone has more than one count but fewer than ten. This sequence joins TRBV4-1 and TRBJ2-1; 12 bases align to TRBD2. V lost 0 bases and J lost 6; bases outside the gene matches: 3. Germline CDR1 reads MGHRA; CDR2 reads YSYEKL. The length of the CDR3 is 16 residues. The CDR3 DNA reads TGCGCCAGCAGCCAAGATACTAGCGGGAGGTTCAATGAGCAGTTCTTC. This codes for CASSQDTSGRFNEQFF.

V usage is TRBV5-4 and J usage is TRBJ2-1; perhaps TRBD1 as D (6 bases). The CDR3 has 15 amino acids. V gave up 2 bases and J gave up 5 bases, with 14 bases separating them. Germline V CDR1 and CDR2: SGHNT, YYREEE (reference sequence). The CDR3: CASSLEPGQNNEQFF. For the CDR3, the DNA is TGTGCCAGCAGCTTAGAGCCCGGACAGAACAATGAGCAGTTCTTC.

This clone appeared once. The rearrangement joins TRBV29-1 to TRBJ2-7, with 8 nucleotides matching TRBD2. The germline gives CDR1 SQVTM, CDR2 ANQGSEA. The CDR3 has 11 amino acids. The CDR3 sequence: CRRVAGFHKYV. In DNA, the CDR3 is TGCAGGCGGGTAGCGGGATTTCACAAGTACGTC.

The V gene is TRBV5-5, the J gene TRBJ2-6, with a tentative D call TRBD2 (5 bases). Germline V gene lookup returns CDR1 SGHKS and CDR2 YYEKEE (reference sequence). Between the trimmed V and J ends, which lost 1 base and 3 bases, there was a span of 11 bases. This CDR3 has 16 residues. The CDR3 nucleotides are TGTGCCAGCAGCTTGCGGGGTGTAGATGGGGCCAACGTCCTGACTTTC. This gives the protein CASSLRGVDGANVLTF.

This clone has just one count. The V call is TRBV27, the J call TRBJ2-1, with 11 bases fitting TRBD2. V gave up 4 bases and J gave up 4 bases; unmatched junction bases: 6. CDR3 length equals 16 residues. Germline values: CDR1 MNHEY, CDR2 SMNVEV (reference sequence). CDR3 bases: TGTGCCAGCAGTTCCCGACTAGCGGGACAGTACAATGAGCAGTTCTTC. This translates into CASSSRLAGQYNEQFF.

The chain has TRBV14 and TRBJ1-1; D is unresolved. V lost 4 bases to trimming and J lost 0 bases, with 9 bases between them. Per germline, CDR1 SGHDN and CDR2 FVKESK. This CDR3 is 14 amino acids long. Here the CDR3 reads CASSRQMLNTEAFF. The DNA for the CDR3 is TGTGCCAGCAGCCGACAAATGTTGAACACTGAAGCTTTCTTT.

This chain's CDR3 is CASSTGQGPLYGYTF. The CDR3 DNA sequence: TGTGCCAGCAGCACCGGACAGGGCCCCCTCTATGGCTACACCTTC. The V call is TRBV7-8, the J call TRBJ1-2, with TRBD1 matching 8 bases. With V trimmed by 5 bases and J by 4 bases, 9 bases remained unmatched. Germline values: CDR1 SGHVS, CDR2 FQNEAQ. The CDR3 is 15 amino acids.

The CDR3 protein is CASSLVAGVQQETQYF. As DNA, the CDR3 is TGCGCCAGCAGCTTGGTAGCGGGAGTTCAGCAAGAGACCCAGTACTTC. The chain recombines TRBV5-1 with TRBJ2-5, with 9 bases aligning to TRBD2. With V trimmed by 0 bases and J by 2 bases, 5 bases remained unmatched. Germline CDR1 is SGHRS and CDR2 is YFSETQ. The length of the CDR3 is 16 residues.